The source of this T cell receptor beta chain is a study of cytomegalovirus exposure and HLA in healthy donors. Study-wide background: Among the roughly 370 genotyped donors, 70% to 85% were placed in the Caucasian-associated ancestry cluster.

Germline V gene data show CDR1 as SGHVS and CDR2 as FNYEAQ. The CDR3 consists of 14 residues. With 1 base removed from V and 2 bases from J, the gap between germline ends came to 8 bases. On this clone itself: Its antigen remains unidentified.

With 60 Vbeta and 13 Jbeta primers, the PCR was carried out. The protocol was immunoSEQ multiplex PCR, while the TCRdb copy is restricted to in-frame clones and leaves out a portion. Its clone listing holds 200,000 to 250,000 clones. Study-wide findings and caveats: Clonal expansion was found to be greater in HLA-associated TCR beta chains than in equally common others in a later analysis.

This clonotype originated in a girl aged 2-10 years in good health and CMV-seropositive. V is TRBV7-6 and J is TRBJ2-5, with D tentatively TRBD1 (6 bases). Sequences were obtained from PBMCs. The CDR3 reads CASSLGTEQETQYF. The CDR3 nucleotides are TGTGCCAGCAGCTTAGGGACAGAGCAAGAGACCCAGTACTTC.